Listed here are 16 T cell receptor beta chains from one sample, sequenced in a study of blood T cell repertoires in COVID-19. The repertoire was sequenced with immunoSEQ multiplex PCR; TCRdb's copy has only in-frame clones and lacks some. In the table there are some 100,000 clones, roughly 87% of which are singletons. The sample taken for sequencing was peripheral blood. The receptor source for this set is a man aged 30 to 45 in a cohort sampled during active COVID-19.

This clone was seen more than once but under ten times. The V and J genes are TRBV4-1 and TRBJ1-5; D unresolved. V was clipped by 1 base and J by 5 bases, with 6 bases between them. CDR3 length: 13 amino acids. Germline V gene data show CDR1 as MGHRA and CDR2 as YSYEKL. As DNA, the CDR3 is TGCGCCAGCAGCCAAGCAGTGGATCAGCCCCAGCATTTT. Its protein is CASSQAVDQPQHF.

The rearrangement links TRBV12-5 to TRBJ2-2; tentatively, D is TRBD1 (6 bases). CDR3 length: 15 amino acids. Deletions cut 6 bases from V and 2 bases from J, with 13 bases between. Looked up from germline, CDR1 is LGHNT and CDR2 is FRNRAP. This chain's CDR3 is CASGPGQTNTGELFF. The CDR3 DNA follows: TGTGCTAGTGGCCCTGGACAGACAAACACCGGGGAGCTGTTTTTT.

The CDR3 region is CGAGTGRYNEQFF. CDR3 nucleotides: TGTGGGGCGGGGACAGGGCGTTACAATGAGCAGTTCTTC. V is TRBV19 and J is TRBJ2-1; 9 bases align to TRBD1. The CDR3 covers 13 residues. The germline V gene has CDR1 LNHDA and CDR2 SQIVND (reference sequence).

The rearrangement joins TRBV13 to TRBJ2-5, with 12 bases fitting TRBD2. V dropped 0 bases and J dropped 1; count of bases not matched to a gene: 3. There are 17 residues in the CDR3. Germline V CDR1 and CDR2: PRHDT, FYEKMQ (reference sequence). CDR3 in amino acids: CASSLGTSGGLQETQYF. In DNA, the CDR3 is TGTGCCAGCAGCTTAGGGACTAGCGGGGGACTCCAAGAGACCCAGTACTTC.

The chain carries TRBV11-2 and TRBJ2-1; the D gene is possibly TRBD1 (6 bases). V lost 2 bases and J lost 4, with 12 bases in between. Germline loops: CDR1 SGHAT, CDR2 FQNNGV. The CDR3 is made up of 15 amino acids. The DNA for the CDR3 is TGTGCCAGCAGCTTATTTGGGGGCTCATACAATGAGCAGTTCTTC. Protein sequence: CASSLFGGSYNEQFF.

A note on this clone: Other nucleotide sequences from this sample produce the same CDR3. The V gene is TRBV20-1, the J gene TRBJ1-1, with a possible D match to TRBD1 (6 bases). V was clipped by 2 bases and J by 5 bases, with 6 bases between them. Germline assignment: CDR1 DFQATT and CDR2 SNEGSKA (reference sequence). The CDR3 sequence is 11 residues long. The CDR3 nucleotides read TGCAGTGCTAGACAGGGGACTGAAGCTTTCTTT. Translated, it gives CSARQGTEAFF.

J is TRBJ1-5 and V is TRBV29-1; 7 bases line up with TRBD1. Per germline, CDR1 SQVTM and CDR2 ANQGSEA. The CDR3 sequence is 13 residues long. V was pared by 3 bases and J by 1 base, with 0 bases of the junction left unmatched. The CDR3 region is CSVEDRSNQPQHF. CDR3 bases: TGCAGCGTTGAGGACAGGAGCAATCAGCCCCAGCATTTT.

V gene TRBV3-1 (or the pseudogene TRBV3-2) combines with J gene TRBJ1-2, with a weak D call TRBD1 (6 bases). Looked up from germline, CDR1 is LGHDT and CDR2 is YNNKEL (reference sequence). Trimming took 1 base from V and 4 from J, leaving 13 bases between them. The CDR3 length is 15 residues. The CDR3 sequence: CASSQAIGGGYGYTF. The DNA for the CDR3 is TGTGCCAGCAGCCAAGCTATAGGGGGTGGCTATGGCTACACCTTC.

This chain connects TRBV6-1 to TRBJ1-1, with D perhaps TRBD1 (6 bases). Between the trimmed V and J ends, which lost 3 bases and 1 base, there was a span of 9 bases. Germline V gene data show CDR1 as MNHNS and CDR2 as SASEGT. The length of the CDR3 is 14 residues. As DNA, the CDR3 is TGTGCCAGCAGTGACCAGGGGTCGAACACTGAAGCTTTCTTT. Its protein is CASSDQGSNTEAFF.

This chain links TRBV3-1 (or the pseudogene TRBV3-2) with TRBJ2-7; D may be TRBD2 (7 bases). CDR1 and CDR2 (germline): LGHDT, YNNKEL (reference sequence). The CDR3 is made up of 13 amino acids. V shed 4 bases and J shed 2 bases, with 9 bases lying between them. CDR3 amino acids: CASSREGAYEQYF. CDR3 coding DNA: TGTGCCAGCAGCCGGGAGGGGGCCTACGAGCAGTACTTC.

The V and J genes are TRBV19 and TRBJ1-3, with D perhaps TRBD1 (5 bases). The CDR3 is 14 amino acids. Germline values: CDR1 LNHDA, CDR2 SQIVND (reference sequence). The V and J ends lost 7 bases and 4 bases respectively, with 14 bases between them. CDR3 sequence reads: CASTSGDRGNTIYF. Written as DNA, the CDR3 is TGTGCCAGTACCTCCGGAGACAGAGGAAACACCATATATTTT.

The chain links TRBV12-5 to TRBJ1-4; unclear D gene. Germline lookup yields CDR1 LGHNT and CDR2 FRNRAP. Deletions cut 6 bases from V and 4 bases from J, with 15 bases between. The CDR3 is made up of 15 amino acids. CDR3 in DNA: TGTGCTAGTGGGCTCCCCTGGGCCCGTAATGAAAAACTGTTTTTT. Its protein is CASGLPWARNEKLFF.

This chain uses TRBV29-1 with TRBJ1-2; D is unclear. Germline CDR1 and CDR2: SQVTM and ANQGSEA. The CDR3 spans 11 residues. The V gene lost 4 bases and the J gene lost 8 bases, with 11 bases spanning the gap. CDR3 bases: TGCAGCGTTGTTGACTCGTCGGGCTACACCTTC. Residues: CSVVDSSGYTF.

V and J are TRBV11-2 and TRBJ1-2; no definite D call. Trimming took off 1 base at V and 4 bases at J, with 7 bases between the two ends. Germline CDR1 SGHAT, CDR2 FQNNGV. CDR3 size: 13 residues. The DNA of the CDR3 is TGTGCCAGCAGCTTAGGAGGCAGCTATGGCTACACCTTC. Its protein product is CASSLGGSYGYTF.

This clone has more than one count but fewer than ten. This chain uses TRBV6-6 with TRBJ2-7, with D uncertain. The CDR3 totals 12 residues. The germline V and J ends were trimmed by 2 bases and 4 bases, with 6 bases remaining between them. Germline values: CDR1 MNHNY, CDR2 SVGAGI (reference sequence). The CDR3 reads CASSYADYEQYF. CDR3 in DNA: TGTGCCAGCAGTTACGCGGATTACGAGCAGTACTTC.

The chain couples TRBV6-2 or TRBV6-3 to TRBJ2-5; 11 nucleotides align to TRBD2. V was clipped by 6 bases and J by 7 bases; unmatched bases: 7. The CDR3 consists of 14 residues. The germline CDR1 and CDR2 sequences are MNHEY and SVGEGT. The CDR3 region is CASSYSGGARTQYF. CDR3 DNA sequence: TGTGCCAGCAGCTATAGCGGGGGGGCGCGGACCCAGTACTTC.